A selection of T cell receptor beta chains follows, all from one sample in a study of response to subunit inactivated influenza vaccine. TCRdb processed the RT-PCR reads anew with MiXCR; each CDR3 protein has one entry. Of about 800,000 distinct CDR3 sequences in the sample, around 20% were seen once. The source was PBMCs from blood, collected 4 to 6 days after vaccination. The origin of the receptors is a man in his forties or fifties who received an inactivated influenza vaccine. CDR3s leave out the opening cysteine and the closing phenylalanine or tryptophan. D genes are given only for firm matches.

d_call	v_call	j_call	cdr3_aa
TRBD1	TRBV7-6	TRBJ1-2	ASSLDSGGTYGYT
NA	TRBV7-2	TRBJ2-7	ASSLDSPNPYEQY
TRBD2	TRBV5-5	TRBJ2-1	ASSLMRLAGPTDNEQF
NA	TRBV12-3/TRBV12-4	TRBJ1-1	ASSSDQRRAF
TRBD2	TRBV25-1	TRBJ2-3	ASSAIYPSRYTPGTSGTDTQY
TRBD1	TRBV5-6	TRBJ2-3	ASSQPGQDTDTQY
TRBD1	TRBV5-6	TRBJ2-7	ASSLGDRNKY
NA	TRBV18	TRBJ2-7	ASSPPGRSREQY
TRBD2	TRBV10-3	TRBJ2-5	AIKGEGSQETQY
NA	TRBV12-3/TRBV12-4	TRBJ2-3	ASSFLAKTDTQY
TRBD1	TRBV6-5	TRBJ2-3	ASSYAGGADTQY
NA	TRBV27	TRBJ2-7	ASSFRETGFYEQY
TRBD2	TRBV11-2	TRBJ2-5	ASSLDGLAGAGRETQY
TRBD1	TRBV24-1	TRBJ2-3	ATSMTGFGTDTQY
NA	TRBV20-1	TRBJ2-5	SAPFAQAFQETQY
TRBD1	TRBV3-1	TRBJ1-1	ASSLGTGGFMNTEAF
NA	TRBV20-1	TRBJ2-7	SASPGPLRNEQY
NA	TRBV5-1	TRBJ2-3	ASSWGADSTDTQY
NA	TRBV11-2	TRBJ2-2	ASTPLRDGLF
NA	TRBV20-1	TRBJ2-3	SARVSGTTDTQY
TRBD1	TRBV7-2	TRBJ2-3	ASSSSGGYWGTDTQY
NA	TRBV27	TRBJ2-7	ASSLSGGLYEQY
TRBD2	TRBV7-2	TRBJ2-7	ASSLALRERPYEQY
NA	TRBV18	TRBJ2-4	ASSPNLAGRTKNIQY
TRBD1	TRBV7-2	TRBJ2-7	ASSWSTGGSYEQY
TRBD2	TRBV5-1	TRBJ2-5	ASSLETCGRETQY
NA	TRBV27	TRBJ2-7	ASSPHRSLYEQY
TRBD1	TRBV24-1	TRBJ2-1	ATSNRTGAYNEQF